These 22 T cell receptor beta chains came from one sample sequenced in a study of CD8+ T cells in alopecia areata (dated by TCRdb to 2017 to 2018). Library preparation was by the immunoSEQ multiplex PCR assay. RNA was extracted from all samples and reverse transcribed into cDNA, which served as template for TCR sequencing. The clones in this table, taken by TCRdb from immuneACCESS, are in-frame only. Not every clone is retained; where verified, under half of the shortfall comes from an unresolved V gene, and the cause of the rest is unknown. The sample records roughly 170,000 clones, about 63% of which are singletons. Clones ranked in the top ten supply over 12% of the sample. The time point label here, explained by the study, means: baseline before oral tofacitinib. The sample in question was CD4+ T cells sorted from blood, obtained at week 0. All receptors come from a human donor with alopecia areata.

The CDR3 nucleotides read TGTGCCAGCAGCTTAGGACAGGGCGGGAACACCGGGGAGCTGTTTTTT. It translates to CASSLGQGGNTGELFF. The J gene is TRBJ2-2, the V gene TRBV7-8; 7 bases agree with TRBD1. The junction had 3 bases not matched to a gene; V was cut back by 1 base and J by 1 base. The germline CDR1 and CDR2 sequences are SGHVS and FQNEAQ. The CDR3 totals 16 residues.

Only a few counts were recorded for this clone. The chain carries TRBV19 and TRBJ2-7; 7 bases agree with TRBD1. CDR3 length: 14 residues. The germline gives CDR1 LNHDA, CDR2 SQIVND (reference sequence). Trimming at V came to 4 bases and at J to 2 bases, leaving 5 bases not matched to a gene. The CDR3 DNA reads TGTGCCAGTAGTACAAGGGACAGCACCTACGAGCAGTACTTC. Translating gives CASSTRDSTYEQYF.

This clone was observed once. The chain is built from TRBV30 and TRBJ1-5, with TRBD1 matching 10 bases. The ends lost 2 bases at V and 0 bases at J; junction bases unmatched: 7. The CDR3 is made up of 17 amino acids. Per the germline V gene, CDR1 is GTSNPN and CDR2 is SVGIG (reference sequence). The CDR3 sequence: CAWSSTGGTYSNQPQHF. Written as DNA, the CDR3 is TGTGCCTGGAGTTCGACAGGGGGCACTTATAGCAATCAGCCCCAGCATTTT. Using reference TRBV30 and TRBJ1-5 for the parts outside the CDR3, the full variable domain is SQTIHQWPATLVQPVGSPLSLECTVEGTSNPNLYWYRQAAGRGLQLLFYSVGIGQISSEVPQNLSASRPQDRQFILSSKKLLLSDSGFYLCAWSSTGGTYSNQPQHFGDGTRLSIL.

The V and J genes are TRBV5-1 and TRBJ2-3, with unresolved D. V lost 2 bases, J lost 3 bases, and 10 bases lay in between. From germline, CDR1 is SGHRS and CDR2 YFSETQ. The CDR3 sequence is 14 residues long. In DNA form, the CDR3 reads TGCGCCAGCAGCTTAGAAGGGCTGACAGATACGCAGTATTTT. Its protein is CASSLEGLTDTQYF.

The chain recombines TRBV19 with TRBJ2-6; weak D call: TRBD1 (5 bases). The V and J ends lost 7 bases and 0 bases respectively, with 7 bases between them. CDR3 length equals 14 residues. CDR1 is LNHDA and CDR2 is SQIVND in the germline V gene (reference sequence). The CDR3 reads CASTDSSGANVLTF. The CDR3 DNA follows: TGTGCCAGTACCGACAGCTCTGGGGCCAACGTCCTGACTTTC.

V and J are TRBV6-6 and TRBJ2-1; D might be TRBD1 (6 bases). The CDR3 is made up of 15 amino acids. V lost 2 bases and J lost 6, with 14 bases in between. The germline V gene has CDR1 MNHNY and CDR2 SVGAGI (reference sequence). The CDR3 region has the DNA TGTGCCAGCAGTTACACCGGACAGAGGGGCAATGAGCAGTTCTTC. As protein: CASSYTGQRGNEQFF.

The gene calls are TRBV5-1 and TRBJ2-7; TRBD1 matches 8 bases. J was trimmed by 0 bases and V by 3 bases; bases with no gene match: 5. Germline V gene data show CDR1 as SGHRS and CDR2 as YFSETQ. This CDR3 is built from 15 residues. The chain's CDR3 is CASSWTGTGSYEQYF. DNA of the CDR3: TGCGCCAGCAGCTGGACCGGGACAGGCTCCTACGAGCAGTACTTC.

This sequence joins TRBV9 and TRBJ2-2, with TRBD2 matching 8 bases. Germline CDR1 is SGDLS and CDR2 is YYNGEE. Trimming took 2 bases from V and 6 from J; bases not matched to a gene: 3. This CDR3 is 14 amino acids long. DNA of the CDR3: TGTGCCAGCAGCGTGCGGACTAGCCCCGGGGAGCTGTTTTTT. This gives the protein CASSVRTSPGELFF.

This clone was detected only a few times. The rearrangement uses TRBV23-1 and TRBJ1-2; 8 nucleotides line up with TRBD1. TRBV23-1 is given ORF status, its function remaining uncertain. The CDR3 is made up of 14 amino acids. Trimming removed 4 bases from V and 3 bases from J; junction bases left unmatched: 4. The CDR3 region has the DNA TGCGCCAGCAGTCCCGCAGGGGGCTACTATGGCTACACCTTC. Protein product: CASSPAGGYYGYTF.

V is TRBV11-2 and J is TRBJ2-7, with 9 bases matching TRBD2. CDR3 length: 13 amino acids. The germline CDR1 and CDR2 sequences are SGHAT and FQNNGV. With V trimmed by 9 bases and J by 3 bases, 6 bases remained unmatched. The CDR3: CASTKRGVYEQYF. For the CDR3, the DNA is TGTGCCAGTACTAAGCGGGGGGTCTACGAGCAGTACTTC.

The CDR3 nucleotides are TGTGCCAGCAGTGAAGGGGACACCTCGCGGTTGCGGGACACTGAAGCTTTCTTT. The encoded protein is CASSEGDTSRLRDTEAFF. The chain combines TRBV2 with TRBJ1-1; weak D call: TRBD1 (6 bases). This CDR3 contains 18 residues. V was cut by 1 base and J by 3 bases, with 21 bases left in between. Germline CDR1 reads SNHLY; CDR2 reads FYNNEI.

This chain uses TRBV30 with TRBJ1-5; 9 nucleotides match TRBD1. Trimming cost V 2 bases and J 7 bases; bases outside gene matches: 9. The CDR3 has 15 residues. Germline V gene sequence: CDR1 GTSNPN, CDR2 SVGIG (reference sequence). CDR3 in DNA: TGTGCCTGGAGTCGGACAGGGGCCCTGGGACAGCCCCAGCATTTT. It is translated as CAWSRTGALGQPQHF.

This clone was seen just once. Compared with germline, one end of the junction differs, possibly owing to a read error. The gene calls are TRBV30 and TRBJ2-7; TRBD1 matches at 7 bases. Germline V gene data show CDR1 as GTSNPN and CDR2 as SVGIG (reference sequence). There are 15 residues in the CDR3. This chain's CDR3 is CAWSVQGTAPYPGLF. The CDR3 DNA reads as TGTGCCTGGAGTGTACAAGGGACAGCGCCATATCCTGGGTTATTC.

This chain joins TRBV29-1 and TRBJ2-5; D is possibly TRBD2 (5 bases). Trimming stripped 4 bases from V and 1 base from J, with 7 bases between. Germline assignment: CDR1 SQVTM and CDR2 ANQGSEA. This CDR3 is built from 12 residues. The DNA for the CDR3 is TGCAGCGTTGGGGAGTCCCAAGAGACCCAGTACTTC. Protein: CSVGESQETQYF.

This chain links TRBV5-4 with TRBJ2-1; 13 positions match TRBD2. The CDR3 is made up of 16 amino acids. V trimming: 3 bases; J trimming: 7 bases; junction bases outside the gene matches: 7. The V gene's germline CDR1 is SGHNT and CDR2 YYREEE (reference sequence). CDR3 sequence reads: CASSSVTSGGANEQFF. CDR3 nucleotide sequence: TGTGCCAGCAGCTCCGTTACTAGCGGGGGGGCAAATGAGCAGTTCTTC. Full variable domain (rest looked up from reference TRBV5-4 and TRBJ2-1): ETGVTQSPTHLIKTRGQQVTLRCSSQSGHNTVSWYQQALGQGPQFIFQYYREEENGRGNFPPRFSGLQFPNYSSELNVNALELDDSALYLCASSSVTSGGANEQFFGPGTRLTVL.

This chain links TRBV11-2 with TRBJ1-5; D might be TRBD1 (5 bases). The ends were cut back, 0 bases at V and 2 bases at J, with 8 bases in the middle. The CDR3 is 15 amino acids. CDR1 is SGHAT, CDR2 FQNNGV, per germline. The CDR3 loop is CASSLEIGGNQPQHF. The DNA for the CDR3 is TGTGCCAGCAGCTTAGAGATAGGGGGCAATCAGCCCCAGCATTTT.

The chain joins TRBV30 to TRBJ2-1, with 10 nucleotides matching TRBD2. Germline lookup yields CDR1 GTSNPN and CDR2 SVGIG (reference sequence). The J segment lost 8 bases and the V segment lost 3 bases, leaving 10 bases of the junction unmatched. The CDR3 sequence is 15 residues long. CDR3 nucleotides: TGTGCCTGGAGGATCCCCAGCGGGGGGGCCCATGAGCAGTTCTTC. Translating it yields CAWRIPSGGAHEQFF.

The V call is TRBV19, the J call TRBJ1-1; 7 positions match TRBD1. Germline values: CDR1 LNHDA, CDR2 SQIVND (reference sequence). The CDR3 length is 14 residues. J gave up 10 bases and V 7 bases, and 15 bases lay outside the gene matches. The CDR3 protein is CASTLPGTVGGAFF. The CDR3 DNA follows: TGTGCCAGTACCCTTCCCGGGACAGTAGGAGGAGCTTTCTTT.

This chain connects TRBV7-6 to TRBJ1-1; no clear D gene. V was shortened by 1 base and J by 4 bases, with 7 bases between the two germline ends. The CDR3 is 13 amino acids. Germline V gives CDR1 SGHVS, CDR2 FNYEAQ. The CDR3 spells CASSLDSFTEAFF. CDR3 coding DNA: TGTGCCAGCAGCTTAGATTCTTTCACTGAAGCTTTCTTT. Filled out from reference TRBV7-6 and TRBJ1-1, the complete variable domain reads GAGVSQSPRYKVTKRGQDVALRCDPISGHVSLYWYRQALGQGPEFLTYFNYEAQQDKSGLPNDRFSAERPEGSISTLTIQRTEQRDSAMYRCASSLDSFTEAFFGQGTRLTVV.

The CDR3 DNA is TGTGCCAGCAGCGTAGGGGACAGGGGTGGAGAGACCCAGTACTTC. It translates to CASSVGDRGGETQYF. V and J are TRBV9 and TRBJ2-5; 10 bases agree with TRBD1. This CDR3 comprises 15 residues. V was clipped by 0 bases and J by 4 bases; unmatched bases: 3. Germline-derived CDR1 and CDR2 are SGDLS and YYNGEE.

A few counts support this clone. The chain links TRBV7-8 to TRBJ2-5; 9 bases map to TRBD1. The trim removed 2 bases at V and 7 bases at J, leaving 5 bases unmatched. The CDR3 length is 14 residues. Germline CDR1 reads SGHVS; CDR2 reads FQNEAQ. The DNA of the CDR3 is TGTGCCAGCAGCTTACGGGACAGGGTGGTGACCCAGTACTTC. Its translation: CASSLRDRVVTQYF. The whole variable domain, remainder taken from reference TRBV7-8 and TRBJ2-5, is GAGVSQSPRYKVAKRGQDVALRCDPISGHVSLFWYQQALGQGPEFLTYFQNEAQLDKSGLPSDRFFAERPEGSVSTLKIQRTQQEDSAVYLCASSLRDRVVTQYFGPGTRLLVL.

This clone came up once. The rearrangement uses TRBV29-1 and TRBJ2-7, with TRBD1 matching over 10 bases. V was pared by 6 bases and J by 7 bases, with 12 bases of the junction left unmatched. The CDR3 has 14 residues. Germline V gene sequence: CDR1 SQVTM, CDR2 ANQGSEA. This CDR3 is CSVETGTGEREQYF. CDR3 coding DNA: TGCAGCGTCGAAACGGGGACAGGGGAAAGGGAGCAGTACTTC.